This T cell receptor (beta chain) was recorded in a study of blood T cell repertoires in COVID-19. Overall study context: The United States, Italy and Spain provided the acute and convalescent COVID-19 samples.

Sequencing was performed with immunoSEQ multiplex PCR; in TCRdb, only in-frame clones are kept and a portion is missing. Of 220,000 or so clones listed, 65% to 85% are singletons. Assignments of participants to cohorts depended upon their own reported clinical history. Two negative PCRs, clearance, or symptom resolution were required of recovered Cohort 3 donors. Germline CDR1 GTSNPN, CDR2 SVGIG (reference sequence). Trimming left V 5 bases short and J 0 bases short, with 14 bases between. The length of the CDR3 is 16 residues. V is TRBV30 and J is TRBJ2-6; D is possibly TRBD2 (6 bases). This TCR came from a woman in her forties who had recovered from COVID-19. Material for sequencing was PBMCs or T cells enriched from blood (not recorded which). In DNA form, the CDR3 reads TGTGCCTGGTGCGGGACCGACGTCTCTGGGGCCAACGTCCTGACTTTC. Protein sequence: CAWCGTDVSGANVLTF.